The present entry profiles one TCR beta chain with its context. Its antigen remains unknown. The germline V gene has CDR1 SNHLY and CDR2 FYNNEI. This CDR3 has 14 residues. The germline V and J ends were trimmed by 6 bases and 4 bases, with 16 bases remaining between them. Not enrolled were patients with uncontrolled infection, other autoimmune disease, pregnancy or lactation. Clinical symptoms, serum thyroxine and TRAb, thyroid ultrasound and orbital computed tomography were used for the diagnoses. Amplified TCR beta CDR3 regions derived from RNA transcripts. First-round RT-PCR with HTBI primers amplified the TCR CDR3 region. TCRdb reanalysed the multiplex PCR reads using MiXCR and keeps one entry per CDR3 protein. The table records about 500,000 distinct CDR3 sequences, roughly 45% of them present only once. The sample comes from a study of T cells in Graves' hyperthyroidism and ophthalmopathy. Study outcomes and limitations: Model output signaled ophthalmopathy a median about 6.3 months ahead of onset.

V gene TRBV2 combines with J gene TRBJ2-7; weak D call: TRBD2 (5 bases). The receptor was derived from an adult woman with Graves' disease, either hyperthyroidism or ophthalmopathy (not recorded which). The sequencing sample was made of peripheral blood or thyroid tissue (not recorded which). The CDR3 protein is CASSGKGLGYEQYF. The CDR3 nucleotides read TGTGCCAGCAGCGGGAAGGGCTTAGGGTACGAGCAGTACTTC.